The present T cell receptor (beta chain) was sequenced within a study of blood T cell repertoires in COVID-19. Study-level information: Spain, Italy and the United States supplied samples that represented acute and convalescent COVID-19. T cells, B-cell-depleted T cells, or PBMCs provided the cDNA or gDNA that served as material.

The CDR3 runs 14 residues. The germline CDR1 and CDR2 sequences are SGHTS and YDEGEE. The ends were cut back, 3 bases at V and 7 bases at J, with 14 bases in the middle. The assay was immunoSEQ multiplex PCR, and TCRdb's table has in-frame clones only and misses some. The sample contains about 250,000 clones, approximately 85% of which appear only once. Each participant's cohort was designated according to participant-reported clinical history. The origin of this receptor is a woman aged 45-59 years with acute COVID-19. V gene TRBV5-8 combines with J gene TRBJ1-5, with D possibly TRBD1 on 6 matching bases. Sequenced material: PBMCs or T cells enriched from blood (not recorded which). This CDR3 reads CASSSRSGVQPQHF. The DNA for the CDR3 is TGTGCCAGCAGCTCTCGATCAGGGGTACAGCCCCAGCATTTT. Together with reference TRBV5-8 and TRBJ1-5, the CDR3 gives the full variable domain: EAGVTQSPTHLIKTRGQQATLRCSPISGHTSVYWYQQALGLGLQFLLWYDEGEERNRGNFPPRFSGRQFPNYSSELNVNALELEDSALYLCASSSRSGVQPQHFGDGTRLSIL.